This passage covers 23 T cell receptor beta chains from one sample sequenced in a study of blood T cell repertoires in COVID-19. This table comes from immunoSEQ multiplex PCR, and its TCRdb copy is limited to in-frame clones, with some not included. The repertoire holds roughly 250,000 clones, roughly 84% seen once, with 2% to 2.5% in the top ten. The specimen was peripheral blood. The receptor set was obtained from a woman in her thirties or forties who had recovered from COVID-19.

V is TRBV19 and J is TRBJ1-1, with a tentative D call TRBD1 (6 bases). This CDR3 is 14 amino acids long. Germline V CDR1 and CDR2: LNHDA, SQIVND (reference sequence). V shed 4 bases and J shed 4 bases, with 13 bases lying between them. The CDR3 loop reads CASSNGGPGTEAFF. CDR3 bases: TGTGCCAGTAGTAACGGGGGGCCGGGCACTGAAGCTTTCTTT.

V is TRBV7-9 and J is TRBJ2-1, with 8 bases matching TRBD1. V was pared by 5 bases and J by 6 bases, with 6 bases of the junction left unmatched. Germline-derived CDR1 and CDR2 are SEHNR and FQNEAQ (reference sequence). The CDR3 covers 14 residues. The CDR3 coding sequence is TGTGCCAGCAGCCCGGGACAGGAATTCAATGAGCAGTTCTTC. Translating gives CASSPGQEFNEQFF.

The J gene is TRBJ2-3, the V gene TRBV27, with a tentative D call TRBD2 (5 bases). V was clipped by 7 bases and J by 3 bases, with 17 bases between them. CDR3 length: 15 residues. Germline CDR1 and CDR2: MNHEY and SMNVEV (reference sequence). The CDR3 coding sequence is TGTGCCAGCATGGATCCCGGGAACCTTACAGATACGCAGTATTTT. As protein: CASMDPGNLTDTQYF.

The V call is TRBV11-3, the J call TRBJ2-3; TRBD2 aligns across 9 bases. This CDR3 is built from 16 residues. J lost 6 bases, V lost 1 base, and 8 bases had no gene match. Germline CDR1 is SGHNT and CDR2 is YENEEA. In DNA, the CDR3 is TGTGCCAGCAGCTTAGGCAAGCGGGAGGAGGCTGATACGCAGTATTTT. It yields the protein CASSLGKREEADTQYF. The full variable domain, its missing parts supplied by reference TRBV11-3 and TRBJ2-3, is EAGVVQSPRYKIIEKKQPVAFWCNPISGHNTLYWYLQNLGQGPELLIRYENEEAVDDSQLPKDRFSAERLKGVDSTLKIQPAELGDSAVYLCASSLGKREEADTQYFGPGTRLTVL.

The rearrangement uses TRBV7-9 and TRBJ1-2; TRBD1 might be the D (5 bases). Germline V lookup: CDR1 SEHNR, CDR2 FQNEAQ (reference sequence). V was cut by 5 bases and J by 7 bases, with 11 bases left in between. This CDR3 has 12 residues. CDR3 DNA: TGTGCCAGCAGCACCGACAGAGGTGGCTACACCTTC. Translating gives CASSTDRGGYTF.

The genes are TRBV5-6 and TRBJ2-7, with TRBD1 matching 9 bases. The CDR3 totals 14 residues. Unmatched junction bases numbered 3, after V lost 4 bases and J lost 1 base. From germline, CDR1 is SGHDT and CDR2 YYEEEE. The CDR3 spells CASSKQGASYEQYF. DNA for the CDR3: TGTGCCAGCAGCAAACAGGGGGCGTCCTACGAGCAGTACTTC.

The J gene is TRBJ1-2, the V gene TRBV18; 12 nucleotides line up with TRBD1. Germline CDR1 is KGHSH and CDR2 is LQKENI. The CDR3 extends over 15 amino acids. The J segment lost 5 bases and the V segment lost 8 bases, leaving 9 bases of the junction unmatched. CDR3: CASTLPGQGAYGYTF. The CDR3 region has the DNA TGTGCCAGCACCCTCCCGGGACAGGGGGCGTATGGCTACACCTTC.

The chain couples TRBV5-6 to TRBJ2-3, with 7 bases identical to TRBD2. This CDR3 spans 14 amino acids. CDR1 and CDR2 from the germline V gene are SGHDT and YYEEEE. The V gene end was trimmed by 0 bases and the J gene end by 4 bases; junction bases not matched to a gene: 2. The CDR3 reads CASSLDRGADTQYF. The CDR3 region has the DNA TGTGCCAGCAGCTTGGATCGGGGGGCAGATACGCAGTATTTT. The full variable domain, completed using reference TRBV5-6 and TRBJ2-3, is DAGVTQSPTHLIKTRGQQVTLRCSPKSGHDTVSWYQQALGQGPQFIFQYYEEEERQRGNFPDRFSGHQFPNYSSELNVNALLLGDSALYLCASSLDRGADTQYFGPGTRLTVL.

The chain has TRBV7-2 and TRBJ1-1; the D is unclear. With 5 bases removed from V and 0 bases from J, the gap between germline ends came to 10 bases. CDR3 size: 14 residues. CDR1 is SGHTA and CDR2 is FQGNSA in the germline V gene. The CDR3 DNA is TGTGCCAGCAGCCTGAGGGAGGTGAACACTGAAGCTTTCTTT. This translates into CASSLREVNTEAFF.

The rearrangement joins TRBV7-2 to TRBJ1-2; D is uncertain. V was cut by 0 bases and J by 2 bases, with 10 bases left in between. The length of the CDR3 is 15 residues. CDR1 is SGHTA, CDR2 FQGNSA, per germline. This CDR3 is CASSLASGSNYGYTF. As DNA, the CDR3 is TGTGCCAGCAGCTTAGCATCCGGGTCGAACTATGGCTACACCTTC.

CDR3 protein: CASIPLSGTQYSNQPQHF. The CDR3 nucleotides are TGCGCCAGCATTCCCCTCTCCGGGACACAATATAGCAATCAGCCCCAGCATTTT. The V call is TRBV10-1, the J call TRBJ1-5, with D possibly matching TRBD1 (6 bases). The germline V gene has CDR1 WNHNN and CDR2 SYGVQD (reference sequence). The germline V and J ends were trimmed by 7 bases and 0 bases, with 22 bases remaining between them. This CDR3 comprises 18 residues.

The gene calls are TRBV7-9 and TRBJ2-5; tentatively, D is TRBD2 (7 bases). The CDR3 is made up of 15 amino acids. Germline V gene data show CDR1 as SEHNR and CDR2 as FQNEAQ (reference sequence). The V end was cut by 4 bases, the J end by 7 bases, with 19 bases between. CDR3 in DNA: TGTGCCAGCAGCTCCCCGGGGGGCCTTATGGGGACCCAGTACTTC. Its translation is CASSSPGGLMGTQYF.

This clone was counted a single time. J is TRBJ2-1 and V is TRBV6-5; weak D call: TRBD2 (6 bases). Deletions cut 6 bases from V and 1 base from J, with 13 bases between. Germline CDR1 reads MNHEY; CDR2 reads SVGAGI. The CDR3 spans 15 residues. The CDR3: CASREVGGSYNEQFF. The CDR3 DNA sequence: TGTGCCAGCAGGGAGGTGGGGGGTTCCTACAATGAGCAGTTCTTC.

The rearrangement joins TRBV5-1 to TRBJ2-2; the D gene is possibly TRBD1 (5 bases). The CDR3 has 15 amino acids. Between the trimmed V and J ends, which lost 0 bases and 1 base, there was a span of 7 bases. Germline values: CDR1 SGHRS, CDR2 YFSETQ. CDR3 sequence (DNA): TGCGCCAGCAGCTTGGACCAGGGGAACACCGGGGAGCTGTTTTTT. Encoded protein: CASSLDQGNTGELFF.

The chain couples TRBV5-1 to TRBJ1-4; 7 bases align to TRBD1. The CDR3 spans 16 residues. Per the germline V gene, CDR1 is SGHRS and CDR2 is YFSETQ. V dropped 3 bases and J dropped 6; count of bases not matched to a gene: 11. The CDR3: CASSYPQGMGDEKLFF. The DNA of the CDR3 is TGCGCCAGCAGCTACCCACAGGGGATGGGGGATGAAAAACTGTTTTTT.

V is TRBV14 and J is TRBJ2-2, with 7 bases fitting TRBD1. This CDR3 has 15 residues. The germline gives CDR1 SGHDN, CDR2 FVKESK. The ends lost 1 base at V and 4 bases at J; junction bases unmatched: 3. CDR3 amino acids: CASSQVSGGTGELFF. The CDR3 DNA follows: TGTGCCAGCAGCCAAGTATCAGGGGGCACCGGGGAGCTGTTTTTT.

The rearrangement links TRBV5-1 to TRBJ1-2; 7 bases align to TRBD1. Germline trimming cut 4 bases from V and 4 bases from J; bases unmatched to any gene: 4. Germline values: CDR1 SGHRS, CDR2 YFSETQ. The length of the CDR3 is 13 residues. CDR3 residues: CASSQTGFYGYTF. DNA for the CDR3: TGCGCCAGCAGCCAGACAGGGTTCTATGGCTACACCTTC.

In this sample, this clone turned up once. The chain recombines TRBV7-2 with TRBJ1-3; TRBD1 matches 8 bases. Trimming removed 0 bases from V and 3 bases from J; junction bases left unmatched: 10. The CDR3 totals 18 residues. The germline CDR1 and CDR2 sequences are SGHTA and FQGNSA. The chain's CDR3 is CASSLAPLGTGIGNTIYF. In DNA form, the CDR3 reads TGTGCCAGCAGCTTAGCCCCTTTGGGGACAGGTATTGGAAACACCATATATTTT.

The chain uses TRBV19 and TRBJ1-1; 7 nucleotides match TRBD1. This CDR3 region has 15 residues. V lost 3 bases, J lost 5 bases, and 9 bases stayed unmatched. The germline V gene has CDR1 LNHDA and CDR2 SQIVND (reference sequence). The CDR3 sequence is CASSMRPNRGTEAFF. In nucleotides, the CDR3 is TGTGCCAGTAGTATGCGGCCTAACAGGGGAACTGAAGCTTTCTTT.

The CDR3 spells CASRPGQGGQPQHF. The CDR3 DNA reads TGTGCCAGCAGACCGGGACAGGGTGGTCAGCCCCAGCATTTT. The chain recombines TRBV28 with TRBJ1-5, with 9 bases fitting TRBD1. The CDR3 extends over 14 amino acids. V gave up 6 bases and J gave up 6 bases; unmatched junction bases: 6. CDR1 is MDHEN, CDR2 SYDVKM, per germline. The full variable domain, in which reference TRBV28 and TRBJ1-5 provide the parts outside the CDR3, is DVKVTQSSRYLVKRTGEKVFLECVQDMDHENMFWYRQDPGLGLRLIYFSYDVKMKEKGDIPEGYSVSREKKERFSLILESASTNQTSMYLCASRPGQGGQPQHFGDGTRLSIL.

This rearrangement joins TRBV4-3 to TRBJ1-2; no reliable D call. V lost 0 bases to trimming and J lost 4 bases, with 12 bases between them. Germline CDR1 and CDR2: LGHNA and YSLEER. The CDR3 is made up of 15 amino acids. The CDR3 reads CASSQDLSVSYGYTF. In nucleotides, the CDR3 is TGCGCCAGCAGCCAAGATCTTTCCGTGAGCTATGGCTACACCTTC.

The chain employs TRBV7-2 and TRBJ2-5; the D is unclear. Per germline, CDR1 SGHTA and CDR2 FQGNSA. V was trimmed by 1 base and J by 7 bases, leaving 7 bases between them. The length of the CDR3 is 12 residues. The CDR3 DNA reads as TGTGCCAGCAGCTTAGTTGAGCGGACCCAGTACTTC. It codes for CASSLVERTQYF.

This sequence joins TRBV19 and TRBJ2-7; 9 bases agree with TRBD1. Germline values: CDR1 LNHDA, CDR2 SQIVND (reference sequence). CDR3 length equals 14 residues. Unmatched junction bases numbered 2, after V lost 2 bases and J lost 3 bases. This chain's CDR3 is CASSIMDRGYEQYF. The CDR3 nucleotides are TGTGCCAGTAGTATAATGGACAGGGGCTACGAGCAGTACTTC.